This TCR beta chain was recovered during a study of regulatory T cells in long-lasting Graves disease. The time point was: persistent/refractory GD, antithyroid drugs over 5 years with positive TRAb. PBMC RNA served as the TCR library source. All patients originated from an endocrinology department located in Xi'an, China. As for this clonotype: Its antigen remains unidentified.

For TCR beta, libraries came from iRepertoire HTBI primers and Arm-PCR of CDR3 regions. TCRdb ran MiXCR on the multiplex PCR reads and lists one entry per CDR3 protein. Of some 430,000 distinct CDR3 sequences listed, 20% to 25% were seen once; the top ten hold about 6.6%. Study findings and constraints: TCR diversity was lower in persistent than newly diagnosed Graves' disease. Sharing of public clonotypes was greater in persistent patients (about 3,000) than in new patients (around 880).

This CDR3 region has 15 residues. Per the germline V gene, CDR1 is MNHNS and CDR2 is SASEGT. The ends were cut back, 10 bases at V and 5 bases at J, with 21 bases in the middle. The rearrangement joins TRBV6-1 to TRBJ1-5; a weak D match, TRBD1 (5 bases). This specimen was peripheral blood mononuclear cells (PBMCs), taken when the disease was refractory, from a patient treated with antithyroid drugs. This clonotype was obtained from a female donor with Graves disease. CDR3 bases: TGTGCCACCGAGGAGGACAACATGGGATATCAGCCCCAGCATTTT. This translates into CATEEDNMGYQPQHF.